This T cell receptor beta chain was obtained from a study of blood T cell repertoires in COVID-19. Whole-study context: Italy, Spain and the United States were the sources of the convalescent and acute COVID-19 samples.

Authors' methods: Scientists estimated how many nucleated cells there were by amplifying reference gene primers. The repertoire was sequenced with immunoSEQ multiplex PCR; TCRdb's copy has only in-frame clones and lacks some. V, J and clone size were drawn from that table, and D and trimming were deduced from the DNA. The data hold roughly 190,000 clones, with 83% observed a single time. CDR1 and CDR2 (germline): DFQATT, SNEGSKA (reference sequence). The CDR3 totals 11 residues. With 6 bases removed from V and 9 bases from J, the gap between germline ends came to 14 bases. The sequence was obtained from a middle-aged man with active or convalescent COVID-19. Sequenced material: peripheral blood. V usage is TRBV20-1 and J usage is TRBJ2-5, with D perhaps matching TRBD2 (7 bases). The CDR3 DNA sequence: TGCAGTGCAGGGGGGGGAAGGGCCCAGTACTTC. This sequence encodes CSAGGGRAQYF.